This TCR beta chain was captured in a study of T-cell memory formation after mild COVID-19 (dated by TCRdb to 2020 to 2023). With respect to the entire study: TCR sequence clusters from the two donors were largely donor specific. In a couple of donors, T-cell clones that expanded and contracted after mild COVID-19 were followed by sequencing TCRalpha and TCRbeta repertoires longitudinally. The cohort was made up of two young adult volunteers, one female and one male, who were previously healthy.

Sequencer: Illumina NovaSeq 6000. TCRalpha and TCRbeta cDNA libraries were built by 5'RACE with constant-segment primers, adding sample barcodes and unique molecular identifiers. Trizol reagent was used to extract RNA from every sample. Amplification of the libraries took two PCR steps, and the second step added a second sample barcode plus Illumina TruSeq adapters. Libraries were sequenced on an Illumina NovaSeq with 2 x 150 bp paired-end reads. From the authors' description of their analysis: Demultiplexing of reads and collapsing into UMI-guided consensus sequences were performed with migec v1.2.7. Using mixcr v2.1.11, UMI consensuses were aligned to TRA and TRB V and J templates and then assembled into clonotypes. Expanded or contracted clonotypes were those called significant by both edgeR and NoisET, with noise models trained on biological replicates. For edgeR calls, a false discovery rate-adjusted p below 0.01 and a log2 fold-change threshold of 1 were applied. PCA with hierarchical clustering of max-normalized trajectories of the 1000 most abundant clonotypes was used as exploratory dynamics analysis. Each responding clone was given a CD4 or CD8 phenotype based on the CD4+ and CD8+ repertoires, which had been sequenced separately. The public reads were reprocessed in TCRdb via fastp at Q25 and MiXCR, keeping in-frame beta chains. Each entry merges the rows of one CDR3 protein and shows their most common DNA and genes. The V and J calls follow TCRdb's processing rather than the paper's. The sample has roughly 350,000 distinct CDR3 sequences on record, approximately 27% of them singletons. Roughly 14% of the sample is taken by the ten largest.

The research as a whole found: Some responding clones were found in pre-infection memory, which suggests that pre-existing cross-reactive memory T cells took part in the SARS-CoV-2 response. The second-wave clones that peaked on day 37 were not confirmed to be SARS-CoV-2 specific. Contracting CD4+ clones appeared mostly in the CM and EM memory subsets, whereas CD8+ clones were enriched in EMRA. Clones that contracted from day 15 to 85 showed balanced CD4/CD8 phenotypes, whereas a second wave of clones that expanded from day 15 to 37 leaned towards CD4+. Only two mild cases were covered by the study, and larger cohorts that include severe cases with pre-infection samples were considered necessary.

The table lists this clonotype with a few counts. What antigen it recognizes has not been identified. Per-nucleotide qualities are absent, and no much larger clonotype sits a single base away. Ficoll-Paque density gradient centrifugation was the method used to isolate PBMCs. The CDR3 starts with the cysteine, ends with the phenylalanine, and has 15 residues. The kept DNA is CDR3 alone, 45 bases in frame from the first base. Sequences MDHEN (CDR1) and SYDVKM (CDR2) are obtained from the germline V gene. V has 4 bases trimmed and J has 7 bases trimmed; junction bases matching no gene number 11. This clonotype originated in an adult woman who had mild COVID-19 (a few samples of this study predate the infection). The sample titles of this study are shuffled in the database, so cell type and time point are left out; the donor was told from shared clones. Rearrangement joined TRBV28 to TRBJ2-3, and TRBD1 aligns with 7 junction nucleotides. The sequenced sample was PBMCs or a T cell subset sorted from them (not recorded which). The sequenced DNA is TGTGCCAGCAGTTCGCCCGGGACAGCGACACATACGCAGTATTTT. It translates to CASSSPGTATHTQYF.